This T cell receptor (beta chain) stems from a study of control samples from healthy donors and cancer patients. The protocol was immunoSEQ multiplex PCR, while the TCRdb copy is restricted to in-frame clones and leaves out a portion. The sample shows around 150,000 clones, approximately 86% of them seen only once. The receptor was isolated from a man younger than 35 in good health. Material for sequencing was blood.

CDR3 sequence (DNA): TGTGCCAGCAGTTATTTAAGGGGGCAGCCCCAGCATTTT. It codes for CASSYLRGQPQHF. The V and J genes are TRBV6-5 and TRBJ1-5, with a weak D call TRBD1 (6 bases). V was trimmed by 3 bases and J by 7 bases, leaving 10 bases between them. From germline, CDR1 is MNHEY and CDR2 SVGAGI. This CDR3 has 13 residues.